These T cell receptor beta chains were read from a single sample in a study of graft-versus-host responses after intestinal transplantation. Using immunoSEQ multiplex PCR, the repertoire was profiled, and TCRdb retains in-frame clones only, with some absent. This table holds about 63,000 clones, around 90% found once. Sequences were derived from ileum tissue, sampled less than 400 days after transplant. These TCRs come from a human patient who received an intestinal transplant, so some T cells may come from the graft donor. Both conserved end residues are part of each CDR3. Each record gives: CDR3 length, clone size, V gene, D gene, J gene, CDR3 protein, CDR3 DNA. D genes are given only for firm matches. The size of a clone is reported for some rows only, either as once, few or many, or as a class for expanded clones.

length: 17; size: few; V: TRBV14; D: .; J: TRBJ2-1; CDR3: CASSQFKDTSSYNEQFF; DNA: TGTGCCAGCAGCCAATTTAAGGACACTTCCTCCTACAATGAGCAGTTCTTC
length: 15; size: .; V: TRBV7-2; D: .; J: TRBJ2-5; CDR3: CASSLQDRPQETQYF; DNA: TGTGCCAGCAGCTTACAGGACCGGCCTCAAGAGACCCAGTACTTC
length: 16; size: .; V: TRBV6-7; D: TRBD1; J: TRBJ1-6; CDR3: CASTSPPGQGNSPLHF; DNA: TGTGCCAGCACCTCACCGCCGGGACAGGGGAATTCACCCCTCCACTTT
length: 17; size: few; V: TRBV4-2; D: TRBD2; J: TRBJ2-5; CDR3: CASSPGTSGGVQETQYF; DNA: TGTGCCAGCAGCCCCGGGACTAGCGGGGGGGTACAAGAGACCCAGTACTTC
length: 14; size: .; V: TRBV28; D: .; J: TRBJ1-2; CDR3: CASVTSTASYGYTF; DNA: TGTGCCAGCGTAACAAGCACCGCGTCTTATGGCTACACCTTC
length: 19; size: .; V: TRBV30; D: TRBD1; J: TRBJ1-5; CDR3: CAWINRGQGPCCANQPQHF; DNA: TGTGCCTGGATCAATAGGGGACAGGGGCCCTGTTGCGCGAATCAGCCCCAGCATTTT
length: 18; size: once; V: TRBV13; D: .; J: TRBJ2-3; CDR3: CASSSLDSNQFSTDTQYF; DNA: TGTGCCAGCAGCTCCCTGGACTCCAATCAATTTAGCACAGATACGCAGTATTTT
length: 13; size: few; V: TRBV7-2; D: .; J: TRBJ1-2; CDR3: CASSSQPNYGYTF; DNA: TGTGCCAGCAGCTCACAACCGAACTATGGCTACACCTTC
length: 17; size: .; V: TRBV4-2; D: TRBD2; J: TRBJ2-7; CDR3: CASSHELTSGPSYEQYF; DNA: TGTGCCAGCAGCCATGAATTAACTAGCGGGCCTTCCTACGAGCAGTACTTC
length: 12; size: .; V: TRBV5-1; D: .; J: TRBJ2-5; CDR3: CASSFNQETQYF; DNA: TGCGCCAGCAGTTTTAATCAAGAGACCCAGTACTTC
length: 12; size: .; V: TRBV27; D: .; J: TRBJ2-3; CDR3: CASSANTDTQYF; DNA: TGTGCCAGCAGTGCAAACACAGATACGCAGTATTTT
length: 19; size: .; V: TRBV2; D: TRBD2; J: TRBJ2-7; CDR3: CASRGQGRGAGGDPYEQYF; DNA: TGTGCCAGCAGAGGACAGGGACGTGGAGCGGGAGGGGACCCCTACGAGCAGTACTTC
length: 14; size: .; V: TRBV23-1; D: .; J: TRBJ2-3; CDR3: CASRRESQANTQYF; DNA: TGCGCCAGCCGCCGGGAGTCCCAGGCGAATACGCAGTATTTT
length: 16; size: .; V: TRBV6-5; D: .; J: TRBJ2-5; CDR3: CASSYSVIGWRETQYF; DNA: TGTGCCAGCAGTTACTCAGTCATCGGATGGCGGGAGACCCAGTACTTC
length: 14; size: .; V: TRBV5-4; D: .; J: TRBJ2-5; CDR3: CASMVASGEETQYF; DNA: TGTGCCAGCATGGTCGCTTCCGGGGAAGAGACCCAGTACTTC
length: 15; size: .; V: TRBV18; D: .; J: TRBJ2-3; CDR3: CASSPFWAVTDTQYF; DNA: TGTGCCAGCTCACCCTTCTGGGCGGTCACAGATACGCAGTATTTT